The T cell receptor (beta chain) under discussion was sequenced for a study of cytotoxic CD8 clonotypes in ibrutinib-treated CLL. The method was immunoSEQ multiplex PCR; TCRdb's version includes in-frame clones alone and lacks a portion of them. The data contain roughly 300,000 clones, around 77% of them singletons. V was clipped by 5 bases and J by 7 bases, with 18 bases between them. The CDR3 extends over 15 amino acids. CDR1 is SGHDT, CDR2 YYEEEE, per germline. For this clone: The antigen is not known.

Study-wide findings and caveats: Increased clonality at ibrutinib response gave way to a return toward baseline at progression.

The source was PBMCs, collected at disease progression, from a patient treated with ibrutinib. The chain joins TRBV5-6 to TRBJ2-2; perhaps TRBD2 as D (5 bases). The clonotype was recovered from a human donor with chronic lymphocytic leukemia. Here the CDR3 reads CASSTLRDFIGELFF. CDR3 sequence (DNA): TGTGCCAGCAGTACTTTGAGGGATTTTATCGGGGAGCTGTTTTTT. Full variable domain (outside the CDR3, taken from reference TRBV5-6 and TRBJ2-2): DAGVTQSPTHLIKTRGQQVTLRCSPKSGHDTVSWYQQALGQGPQFIFQYYEEEERQRGNFPDRFSGHQFPNYSSELNVNALLLGDSALYLCASSTLRDFIGELFFGEGSRLTVL.